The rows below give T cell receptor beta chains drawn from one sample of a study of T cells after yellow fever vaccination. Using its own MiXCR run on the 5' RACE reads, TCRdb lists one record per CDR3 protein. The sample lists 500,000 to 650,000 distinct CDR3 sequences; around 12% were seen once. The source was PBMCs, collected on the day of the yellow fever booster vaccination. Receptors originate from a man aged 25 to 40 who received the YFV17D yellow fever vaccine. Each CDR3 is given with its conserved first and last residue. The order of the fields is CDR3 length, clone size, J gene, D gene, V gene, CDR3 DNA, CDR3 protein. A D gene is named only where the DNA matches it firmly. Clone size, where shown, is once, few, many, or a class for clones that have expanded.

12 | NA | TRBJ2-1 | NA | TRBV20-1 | TGCAGTGCTACTAGGCCGGAAAATGAGCAGTTCTTC | CSATRPENEQFF
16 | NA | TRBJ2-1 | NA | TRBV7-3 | TGTGCCAGCAGCCCCCGACCAGTCGTAGTTAGCGATGAGCAGTTCTTC | CASSPRPVVVSDEQFF
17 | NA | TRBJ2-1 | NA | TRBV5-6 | TGTGCCAGCAGCTTCCGACGGAAAATTAGCTCCTACAATGAGCAGTTCTTC | CASSFRRKISSYNEQFF
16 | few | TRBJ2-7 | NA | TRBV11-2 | TGTGCCAGCAGCCCAAGGGGCGGGATCTCTACCTACGAGCAGTACTTC | CASSPRGGISTYEQYF
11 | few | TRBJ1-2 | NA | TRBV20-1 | TGCAGTGCTAGCTATGGGAACGGCTACACCTTC | CSASYGNGYTF
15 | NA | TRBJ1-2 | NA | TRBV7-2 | TGTGCCAGCAGCTTTCAGGTCACAGGGAGGGATGGCTACACCTTC | CASSFQVTGRDGYTF
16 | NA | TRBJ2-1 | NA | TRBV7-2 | TGTGCCAGCAGCTTAGTGGCGGCCAGCTCCTACAATCAGCAGTTCTTC | CASSLVAASSYNQQFF
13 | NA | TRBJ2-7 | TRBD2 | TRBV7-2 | TGTGCCAGCAGCTCCTCCCCTAGCGGGAGTATGTACTTC | CASSSSPSGSMYF
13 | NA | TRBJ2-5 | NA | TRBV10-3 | TGTGCCATCAGTAGGGGAGCGGTCGAGACCCAGTACTTC | CAISRGAVETQYF
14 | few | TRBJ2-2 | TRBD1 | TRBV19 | TGTGCCAGCAGGACAGGGTTTGGCACCGGGGAGCTGTTTTTT | CASRTGFGTGELFF
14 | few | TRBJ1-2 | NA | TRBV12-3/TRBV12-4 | TGTGCCAGCAGTTTGGGCCAGCGCAGTTATGGCTACACCTTC | CASSLGQRSYGYTF
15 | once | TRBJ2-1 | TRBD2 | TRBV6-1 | TGTGCCAGCAGAAGCGGGAGGGCCGCCTACAATGAGCAGTTCTTC | CASRSGRAAYNEQFF
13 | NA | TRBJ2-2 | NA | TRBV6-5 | TGTGCCAGCAGTTACCGGTCGTCCGGGGAGCTGTTTTTT | CASSYRSSGELFF
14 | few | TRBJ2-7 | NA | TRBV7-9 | TGTGCCAGCAGCTTGACAGGCAAGCCCTACGAGCAGTACTTC | CASSLTGKPYEQYF
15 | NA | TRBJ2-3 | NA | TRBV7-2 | TGTGCCAGCAGCTTAGGGGGACTGTGGAGGGATACGCAGTATTTT | CASSLGGLWRDTQYF
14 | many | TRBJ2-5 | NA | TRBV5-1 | TGTGCCAGCAGTTTGGGGCGTCCGGGGGAGACCCAGTACTTC | CASSLGRPGETQYF
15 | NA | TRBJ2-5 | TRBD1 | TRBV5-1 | TGCGCCAGCAGCTTCGGGACAGGGAGCCGAGAGACCCAGTACTTC | CASSFGTGSRETQYF
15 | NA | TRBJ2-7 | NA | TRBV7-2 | TGTGCCAGCAGCGAAGGGGGGACTATCCTGGGGGAGCAGTACTTC | CASSEGGTILGEQYF
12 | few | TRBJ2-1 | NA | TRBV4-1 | TGCGCCAGCAGCCGGCTTGGGAATGAGCAGTTCTTC | CASSRLGNEQFF
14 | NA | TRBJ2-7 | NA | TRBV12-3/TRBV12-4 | TGTGCCAGCAGTAGAGACGCCTCACCGGGCGAGCAGTACTTC | CASSRDASPGEQYF
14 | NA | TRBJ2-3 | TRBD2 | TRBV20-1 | TGCAGTGCTCCGAGAGCGGGAGGCACAGATACGCAGTATTTT | CSAPRAGGTDTQYF
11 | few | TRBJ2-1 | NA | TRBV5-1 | TGCGCCAGCGCTCTAGCGACTGAGCAGTTCTTC | CASALATEQFF
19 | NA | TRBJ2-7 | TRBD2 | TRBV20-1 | TGCAGTGCTAGAGATCCCGCTCCCGGGACTAGCGGGTCGTTGTACGAGCAGTACTTC | CSARDPAPGTSGSLYEQYF
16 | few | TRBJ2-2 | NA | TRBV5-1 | TGCGCCAGCAGCTTGGCCGGGGACACCGCTATCGGGGAGCTGTTTTTT | CASSLAGDTAIGELFF
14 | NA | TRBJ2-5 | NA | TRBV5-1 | TGCGCCAGCAGCTGGAGAAAGGTGGAGGAGACCCAGTACTTC | CASSWRKVEETQYF